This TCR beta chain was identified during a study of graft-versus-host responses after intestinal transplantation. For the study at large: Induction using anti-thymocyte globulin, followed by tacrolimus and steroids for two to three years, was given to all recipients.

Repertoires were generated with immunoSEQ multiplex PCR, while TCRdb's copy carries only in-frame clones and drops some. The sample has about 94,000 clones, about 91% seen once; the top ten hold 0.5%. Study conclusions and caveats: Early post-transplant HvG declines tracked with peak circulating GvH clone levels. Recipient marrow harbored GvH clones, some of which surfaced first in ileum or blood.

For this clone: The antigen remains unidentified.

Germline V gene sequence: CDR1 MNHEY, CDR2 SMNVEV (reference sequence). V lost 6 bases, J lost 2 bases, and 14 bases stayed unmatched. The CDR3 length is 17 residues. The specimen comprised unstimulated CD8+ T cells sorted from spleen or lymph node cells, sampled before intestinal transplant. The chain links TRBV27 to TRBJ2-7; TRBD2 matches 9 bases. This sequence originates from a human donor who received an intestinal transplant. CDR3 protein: CASSGLRGGGRPYEQYF. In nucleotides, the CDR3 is TGTGCCAGCAGCGGCCTGCGGGGGGGAGGTCGGCCCTACGAGCAGTACTTC.